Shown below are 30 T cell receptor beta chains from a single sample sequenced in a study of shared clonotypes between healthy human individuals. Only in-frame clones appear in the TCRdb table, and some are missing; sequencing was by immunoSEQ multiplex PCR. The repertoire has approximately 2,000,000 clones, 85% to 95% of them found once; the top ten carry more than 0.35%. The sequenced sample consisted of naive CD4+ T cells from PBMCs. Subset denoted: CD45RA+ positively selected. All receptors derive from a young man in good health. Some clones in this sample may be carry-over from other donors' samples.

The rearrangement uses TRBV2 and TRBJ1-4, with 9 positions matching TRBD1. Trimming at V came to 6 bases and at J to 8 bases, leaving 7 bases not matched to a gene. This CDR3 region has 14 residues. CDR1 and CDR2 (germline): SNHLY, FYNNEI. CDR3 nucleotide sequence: TGTGCCAGCAGCTCCGGGACAGGGATCGAAAAACTGTTTTTT. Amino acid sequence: CASSSGTGIEKLFF.

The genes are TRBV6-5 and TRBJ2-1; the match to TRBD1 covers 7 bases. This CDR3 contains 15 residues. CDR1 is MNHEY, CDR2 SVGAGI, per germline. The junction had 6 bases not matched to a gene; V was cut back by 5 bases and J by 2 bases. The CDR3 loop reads CASSRGGWAYNEQFF. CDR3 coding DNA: TGTGCCAGCAGTAGAGGGGGCTGGGCCTACAATGAGCAGTTCTTC.

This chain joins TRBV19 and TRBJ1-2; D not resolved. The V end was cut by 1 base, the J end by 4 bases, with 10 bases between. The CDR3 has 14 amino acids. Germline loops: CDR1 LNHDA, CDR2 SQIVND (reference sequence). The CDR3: CASSIAGVGYGYTF. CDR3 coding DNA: TGTGCCAGTAGTATAGCAGGAGTCGGCTATGGCTACACCTTC. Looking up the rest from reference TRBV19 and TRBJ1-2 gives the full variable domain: DGGITQSPKYLFRKEGQNVTLSCEQNLNHDAMYWYRQDPGQGLRLIYYSQIVNDFQKGDIAEGYSVSREKKESFPLTVTSAQKNPTAFYLCASSIAGVGYGYTFGSGTRLTVV.

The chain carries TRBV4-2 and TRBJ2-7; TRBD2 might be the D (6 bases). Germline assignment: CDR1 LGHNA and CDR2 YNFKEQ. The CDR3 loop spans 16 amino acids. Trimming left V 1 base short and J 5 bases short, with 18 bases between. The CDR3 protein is CASSQVVGRGQDEQYF. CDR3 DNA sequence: TGTGCCAGCAGCCAAGTGGTTGGGCGGGGCCAGGACGAGCAGTACTTC.

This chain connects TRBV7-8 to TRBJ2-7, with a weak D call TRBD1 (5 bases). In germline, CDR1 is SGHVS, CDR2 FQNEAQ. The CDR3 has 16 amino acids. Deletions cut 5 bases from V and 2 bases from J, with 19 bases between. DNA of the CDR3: TGTGCCAGCAGCGCTGGGGCCTCTCTTGTCCCCTACGAGCAGTACTTC. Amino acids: CASSAGASLVPYEQYF. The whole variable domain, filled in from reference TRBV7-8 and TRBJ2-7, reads GAGVSQSPRYKVAKRGQDVALRCDPISGHVSLFWYQQALGQGPEFLTYFQNEAQLDKSGLPSDRFFAERPEGSVSTLKIQRTQQEDSAVYLCASSAGASLVPYEQYFGPGTRLTVT.

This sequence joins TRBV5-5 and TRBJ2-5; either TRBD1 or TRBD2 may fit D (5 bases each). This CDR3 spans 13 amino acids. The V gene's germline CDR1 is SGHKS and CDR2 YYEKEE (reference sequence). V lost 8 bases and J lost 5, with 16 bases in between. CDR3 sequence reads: CARERGVGETQYF. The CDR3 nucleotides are TGTGCCAGGGAAAGAGGGGTAGGGGAGACCCAGTACTTC.

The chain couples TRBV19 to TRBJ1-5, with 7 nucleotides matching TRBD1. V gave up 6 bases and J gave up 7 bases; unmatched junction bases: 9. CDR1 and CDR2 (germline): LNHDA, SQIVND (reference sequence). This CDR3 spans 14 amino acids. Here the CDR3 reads CASRLGQAGQPQHF. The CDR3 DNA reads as TGTGCCAGTAGACTTGGACAGGCGGGACAGCCCCAGCATTTT.

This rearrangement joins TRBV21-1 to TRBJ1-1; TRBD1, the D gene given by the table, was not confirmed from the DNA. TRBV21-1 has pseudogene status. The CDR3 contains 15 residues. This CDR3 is CASSKRSGENTEAFF. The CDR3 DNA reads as TGTGCCAGCAGCAAACGGTCAGGGGAAAACACTGAAGCTTTCTTT.

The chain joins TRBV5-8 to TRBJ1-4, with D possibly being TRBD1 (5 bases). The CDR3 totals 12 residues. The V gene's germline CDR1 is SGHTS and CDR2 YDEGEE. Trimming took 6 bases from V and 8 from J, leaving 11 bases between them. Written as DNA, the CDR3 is TGTGCCAGCATCCGGGACTCAGAAAAACTGTTTTTT. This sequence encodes CASIRDSEKLFF.

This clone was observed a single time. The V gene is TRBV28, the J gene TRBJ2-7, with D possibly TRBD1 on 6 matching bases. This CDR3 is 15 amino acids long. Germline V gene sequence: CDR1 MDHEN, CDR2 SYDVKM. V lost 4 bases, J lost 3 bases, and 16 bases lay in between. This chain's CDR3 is CASSSRDTEGYEQYF. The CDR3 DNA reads TGTGCCAGCAGTTCAAGGGACACCGAGGGCTACGAGCAGTACTTC. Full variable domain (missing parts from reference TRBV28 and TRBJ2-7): DVKVTQSSRYLVKRTGEKVFLECVQDMDHENMFWYRQDPGLGLRLIYFSYDVKMKEKGDIPEGYSVSREKKERFSLILESASTNQTSMYLCASSSRDTEGYEQYFGPGTRLTVT.

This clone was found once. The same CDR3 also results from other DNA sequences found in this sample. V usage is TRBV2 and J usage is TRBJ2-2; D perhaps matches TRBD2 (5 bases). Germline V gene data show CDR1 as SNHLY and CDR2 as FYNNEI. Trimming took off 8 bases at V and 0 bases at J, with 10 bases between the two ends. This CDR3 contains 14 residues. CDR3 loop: CASRTGTNTGELFF. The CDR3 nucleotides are TGTGCCAGCCGAACGGGGACGAACACCGGGGAGCTGTTTTTT.

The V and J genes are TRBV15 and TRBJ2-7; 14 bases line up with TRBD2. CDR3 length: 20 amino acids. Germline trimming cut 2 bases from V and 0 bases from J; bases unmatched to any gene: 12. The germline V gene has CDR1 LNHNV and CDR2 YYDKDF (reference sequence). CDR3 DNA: TGTGCCACCAGCAGACCCCTGGGACTAGCGGGAGATGGTGGCTCCTACGAGCAGTACTTC. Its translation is CATSRPLGLAGDGGSYEQYF.

CDR3 loop: CASSYFQGRGYNEQFF. The CDR3 nucleotides read TGTGCCAGCAGTTACTTTCAGGGCAGGGGCTACAATGAGCAGTTCTTC. The chain combines TRBV6-6 with TRBJ2-1; D is perhaps TRBD1 (6 bases). V lost 1 base, J lost 3 bases, and 13 bases lay in between. The CDR3 totals 16 residues. The V gene's germline CDR1 is MNHNY and CDR2 SVGAGI (reference sequence).

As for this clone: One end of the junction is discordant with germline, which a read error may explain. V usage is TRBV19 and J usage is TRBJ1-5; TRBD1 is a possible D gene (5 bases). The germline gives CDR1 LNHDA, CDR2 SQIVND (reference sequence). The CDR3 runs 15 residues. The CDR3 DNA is TGTGCCAGTACTATACGTGGTGGGGGAGGGCAGCCCCAGCATTTT. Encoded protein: CASTIRGGGGQPQHF.

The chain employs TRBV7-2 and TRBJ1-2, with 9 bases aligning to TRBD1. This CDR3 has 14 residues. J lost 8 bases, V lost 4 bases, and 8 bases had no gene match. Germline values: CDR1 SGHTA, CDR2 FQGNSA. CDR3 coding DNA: TGTGCCAGCAGCTCGTCACAGGGGGCGGGAGGCTACACCTTC. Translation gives CASSSSQGAGGYTF.

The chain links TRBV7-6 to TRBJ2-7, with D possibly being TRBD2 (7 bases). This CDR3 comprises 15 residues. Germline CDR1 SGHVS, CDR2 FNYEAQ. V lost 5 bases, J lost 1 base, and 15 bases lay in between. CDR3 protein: CASSQTGGWSYEQYF. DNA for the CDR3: TGTGCCAGCAGCCAGACGGGGGGCTGGTCCTACGAGCAGTACTTC.

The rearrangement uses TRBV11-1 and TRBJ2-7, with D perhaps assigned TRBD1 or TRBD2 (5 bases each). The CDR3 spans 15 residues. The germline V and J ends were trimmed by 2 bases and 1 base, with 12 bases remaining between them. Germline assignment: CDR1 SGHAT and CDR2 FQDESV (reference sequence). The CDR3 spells CASSLRDRHSYEQYF. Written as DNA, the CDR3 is TGTGCCAGCAGCTTAAGGGACCGCCATTCCTACGAGCAGTACTTC. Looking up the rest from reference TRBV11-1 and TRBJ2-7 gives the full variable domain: EAEVAQSPRYKITEKSQAVAFWCDPISGHATLYWYRQILGQGPELLVQFQDESVVDDSQLPKDRFSAERLKGVDSTLKIQPAELGDSAMYLCASSLRDRHSYEQYFGPGTRLTVT.

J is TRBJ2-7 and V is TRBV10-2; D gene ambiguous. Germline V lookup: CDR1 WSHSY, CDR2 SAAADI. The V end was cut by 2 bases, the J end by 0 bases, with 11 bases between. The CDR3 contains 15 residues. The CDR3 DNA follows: TGCGCCAGCAGTGAGGATGTGGACCGCTCCTACGAGCAGTACTTC. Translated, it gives CASSEDVDRSYEQYF.

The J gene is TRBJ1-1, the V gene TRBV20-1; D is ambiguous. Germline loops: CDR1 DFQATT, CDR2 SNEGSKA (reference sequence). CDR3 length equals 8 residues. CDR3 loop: CSPSGAFF. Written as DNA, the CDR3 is TGCAGCCCGTCGGGAGCTTTCTTT.

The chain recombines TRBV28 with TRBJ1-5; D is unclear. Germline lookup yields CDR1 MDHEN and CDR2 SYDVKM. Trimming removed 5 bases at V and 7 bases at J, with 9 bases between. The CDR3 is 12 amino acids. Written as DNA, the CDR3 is TGTGCCAGCAGTCTTCCAGTCCAGCCCCAGCATTTT. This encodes CASSLPVQPQHF. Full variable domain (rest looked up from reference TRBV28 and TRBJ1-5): DVKVTQSSRYLVKRTGEKVFLECVQDMDHENMFWYRQDPGLGLRLIYFSYDVKMKEKGDIPEGYSVSREKKERFSLILESASTNQTSMYLCASSLPVQPQHFGDGTRLSIL.

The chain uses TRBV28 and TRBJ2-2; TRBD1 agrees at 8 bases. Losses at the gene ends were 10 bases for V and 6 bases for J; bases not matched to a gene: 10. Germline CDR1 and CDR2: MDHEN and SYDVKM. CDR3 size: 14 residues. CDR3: CATVRQGRSGELFF. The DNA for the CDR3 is TGTGCCACCGTAAGACAGGGGAGGTCCGGGGAGCTGTTTTTT.

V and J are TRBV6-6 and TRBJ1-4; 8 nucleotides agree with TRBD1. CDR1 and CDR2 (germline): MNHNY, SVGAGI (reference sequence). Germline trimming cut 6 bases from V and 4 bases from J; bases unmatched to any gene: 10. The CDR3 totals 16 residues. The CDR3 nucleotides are TGTGCCAGCAGCCGCATGGACAGGGCGGGTAATGAAAAACTGTTTTTT. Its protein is CASSRMDRAGNEKLFF.

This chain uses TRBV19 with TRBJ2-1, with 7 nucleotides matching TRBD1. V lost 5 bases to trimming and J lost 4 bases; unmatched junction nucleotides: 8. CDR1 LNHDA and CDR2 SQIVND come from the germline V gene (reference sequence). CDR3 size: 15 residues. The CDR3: CASSLRTGLYNEQFF. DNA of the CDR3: TGTGCCAGTAGTCTCCGGACAGGCCTATACAATGAGCAGTTCTTC.

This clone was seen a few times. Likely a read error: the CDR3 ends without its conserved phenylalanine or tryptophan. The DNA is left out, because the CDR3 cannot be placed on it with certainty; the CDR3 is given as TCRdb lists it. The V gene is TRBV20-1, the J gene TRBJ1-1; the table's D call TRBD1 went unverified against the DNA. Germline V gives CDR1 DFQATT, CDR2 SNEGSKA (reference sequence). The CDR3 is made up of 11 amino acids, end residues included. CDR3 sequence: CSASGPAGSPP.

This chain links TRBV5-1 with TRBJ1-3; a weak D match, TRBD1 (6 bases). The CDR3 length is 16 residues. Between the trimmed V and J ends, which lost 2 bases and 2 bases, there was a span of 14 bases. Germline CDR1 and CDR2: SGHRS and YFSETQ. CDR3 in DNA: TGCGCCAGCAGCTTCCAGGGGTCTTCGGCTGGAAACACCATATATTTT. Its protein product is CASSFQGSSAGNTIYF.

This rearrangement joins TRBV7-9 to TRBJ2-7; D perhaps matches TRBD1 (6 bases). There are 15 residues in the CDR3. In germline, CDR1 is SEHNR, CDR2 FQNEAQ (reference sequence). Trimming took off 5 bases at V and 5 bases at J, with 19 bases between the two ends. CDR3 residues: CASSPQGTFFDEQYF. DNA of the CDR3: TGTGCCAGCAGCCCTCAGGGGACATTTTTTGACGAGCAGTACTTC.

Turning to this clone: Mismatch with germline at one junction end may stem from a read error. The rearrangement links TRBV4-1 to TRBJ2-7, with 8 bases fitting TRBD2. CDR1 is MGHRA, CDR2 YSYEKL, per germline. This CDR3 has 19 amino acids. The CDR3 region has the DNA TGCGCCAGCAGCCAAGATTGGAGCGGGAGTCTTCGAAGCACCTACAAGCAGTACTTC. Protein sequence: CASSQDWSGSLRSTYKQYF.

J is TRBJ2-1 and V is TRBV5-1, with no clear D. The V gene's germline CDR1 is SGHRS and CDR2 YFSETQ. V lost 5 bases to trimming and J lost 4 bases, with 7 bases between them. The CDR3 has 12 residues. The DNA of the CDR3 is TGCGCCAGCAGGGGCGGATACAATGAGCAGTTCTTC. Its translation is CASRGGYNEQFF.

CDR3 sequence (DNA): TGTGCCAGCAGTTTATACCTGAACAATCAGCCCCAGCATTTT. This gives the protein CASSLYLNNQPQHF. This rearrangement joins TRBV28 to TRBJ1-5; D unclear. The CDR3 contains 14 residues. V lost 1 base and J 3 bases, leaving 7 bases between the germline ends. Germline V gives CDR1 MDHEN, CDR2 SYDVKM.

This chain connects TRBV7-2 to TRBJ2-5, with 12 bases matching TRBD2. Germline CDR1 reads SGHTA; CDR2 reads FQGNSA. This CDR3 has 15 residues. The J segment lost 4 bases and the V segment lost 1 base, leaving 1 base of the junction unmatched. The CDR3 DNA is TGTGCCAGCAGCTTAGGACTAGCGGGAGCAGAGACCCAGTACTTC. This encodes CASSLGLAGAETQYF.